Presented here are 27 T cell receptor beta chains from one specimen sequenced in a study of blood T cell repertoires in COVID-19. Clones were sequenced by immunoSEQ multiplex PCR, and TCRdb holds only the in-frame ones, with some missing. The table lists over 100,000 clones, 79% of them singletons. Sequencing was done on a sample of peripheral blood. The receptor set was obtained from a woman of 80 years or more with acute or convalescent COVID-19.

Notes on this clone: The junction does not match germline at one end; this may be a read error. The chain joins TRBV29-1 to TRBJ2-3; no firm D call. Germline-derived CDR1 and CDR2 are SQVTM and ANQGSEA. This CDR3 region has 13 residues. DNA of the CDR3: TGCAGCGTGGAAGGAAGAGACACAGATACGCAGTATTTT. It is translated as CSVEGRDTDTQYF.

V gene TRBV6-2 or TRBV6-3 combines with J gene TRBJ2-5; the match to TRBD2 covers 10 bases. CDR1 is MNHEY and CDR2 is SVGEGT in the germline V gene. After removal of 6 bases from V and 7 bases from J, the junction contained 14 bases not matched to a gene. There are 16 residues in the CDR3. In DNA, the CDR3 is TGTGCCAGCAGCCCCAGAGAGCGGGGGGGCCCAGGGACCCAGTACTTC. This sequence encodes CASSPRERGGPGTQYF.

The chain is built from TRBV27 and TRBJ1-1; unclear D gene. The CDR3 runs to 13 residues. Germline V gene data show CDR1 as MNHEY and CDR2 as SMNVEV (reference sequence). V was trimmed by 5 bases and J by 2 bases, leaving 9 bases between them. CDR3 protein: CASSERTNTEAFF. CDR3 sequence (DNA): TGTGCCAGCAGTGAACGGACTAACACTGAAGCTTTCTTT.

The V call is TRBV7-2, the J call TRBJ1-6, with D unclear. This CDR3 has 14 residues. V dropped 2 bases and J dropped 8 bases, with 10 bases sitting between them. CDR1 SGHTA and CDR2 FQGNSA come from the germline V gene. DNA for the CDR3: TGTGCCAGCAGCTTACTCCCAGAGGATTCACCCCTCCACTTT. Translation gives CASSLLPEDSPLHF.

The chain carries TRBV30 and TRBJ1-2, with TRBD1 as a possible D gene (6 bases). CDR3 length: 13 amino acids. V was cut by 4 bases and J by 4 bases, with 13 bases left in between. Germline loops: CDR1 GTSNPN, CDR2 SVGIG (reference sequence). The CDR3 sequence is CAWNRRGSYGYTF. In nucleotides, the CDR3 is TGTGCCTGGAACCGAAGGGGGAGCTATGGCTACACCTTC. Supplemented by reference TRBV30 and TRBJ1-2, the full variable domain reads SQTIHQWPATLVQPVGSPLSLECTVEGTSNPNLYWYRQAAGRGLQLLFYSVGIGQISSEVPQNLSASRPQDRQFILSSKKLLLSDSGFYLCAWNRRGSYGYTFGSGTRLTVV.

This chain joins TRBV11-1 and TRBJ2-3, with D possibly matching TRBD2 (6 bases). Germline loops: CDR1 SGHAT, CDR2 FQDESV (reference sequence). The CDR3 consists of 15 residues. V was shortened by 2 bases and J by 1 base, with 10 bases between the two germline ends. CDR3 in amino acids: CASSLRRGRTDTQYF. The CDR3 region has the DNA TGTGCCAGCAGCTTAAGGCGGGGCCGCACAGATACGCAGTATTTT.

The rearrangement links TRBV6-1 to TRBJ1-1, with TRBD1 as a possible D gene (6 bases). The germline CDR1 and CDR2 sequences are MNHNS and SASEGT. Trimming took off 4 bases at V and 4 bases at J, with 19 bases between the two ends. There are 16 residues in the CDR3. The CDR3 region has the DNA TGTGCCAGCAGTGTCGGCATCGGGGGGCTTGGCACTGAAGCTTTCTTT. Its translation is CASSVGIGGLGTEAFF.

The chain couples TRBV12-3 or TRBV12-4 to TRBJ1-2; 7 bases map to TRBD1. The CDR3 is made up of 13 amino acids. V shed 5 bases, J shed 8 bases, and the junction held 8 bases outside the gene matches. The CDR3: CASSTYPGGGYTF. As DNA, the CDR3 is TGTGCCAGCAGTACTTACCCAGGGGGAGGCTACACCTTC.

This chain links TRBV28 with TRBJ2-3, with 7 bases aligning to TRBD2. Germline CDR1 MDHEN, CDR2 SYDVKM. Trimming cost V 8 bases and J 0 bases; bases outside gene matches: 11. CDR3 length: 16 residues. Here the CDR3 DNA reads TGTGCCAGCCCCCCCGGGGGGAGGCAGAGCACAGATACGCAGTATTTT. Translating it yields CASPPGGRQSTDTQYF.

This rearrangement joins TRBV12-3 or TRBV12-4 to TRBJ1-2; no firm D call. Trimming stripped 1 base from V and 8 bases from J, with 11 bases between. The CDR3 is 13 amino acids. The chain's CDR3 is CASSLDGARGYTF. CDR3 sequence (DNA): TGTGCCAGCAGTTTAGACGGCGCCAGGGGCTACACCTTC.

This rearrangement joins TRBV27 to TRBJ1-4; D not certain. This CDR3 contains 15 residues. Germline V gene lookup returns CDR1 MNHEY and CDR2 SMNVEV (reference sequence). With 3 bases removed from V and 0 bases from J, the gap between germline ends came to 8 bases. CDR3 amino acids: CASSFLSATNEKLFF. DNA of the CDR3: TGTGCCAGCAGTTTTCTCAGTGCAACTAATGAAAAACTGTTTTTT.

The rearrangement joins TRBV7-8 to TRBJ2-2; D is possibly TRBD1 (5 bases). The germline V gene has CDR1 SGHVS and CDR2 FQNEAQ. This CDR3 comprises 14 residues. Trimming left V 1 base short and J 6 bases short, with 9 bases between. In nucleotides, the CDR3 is TGTGCCAGCAGCTTAGGACAGATGGCCGGGGAGCTGTTTTTT. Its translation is CASSLGQMAGELFF.

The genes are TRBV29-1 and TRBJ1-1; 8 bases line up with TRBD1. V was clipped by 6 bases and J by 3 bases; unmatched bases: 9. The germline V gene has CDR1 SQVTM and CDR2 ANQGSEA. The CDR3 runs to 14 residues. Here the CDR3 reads CSVAGQGLDTEAFF. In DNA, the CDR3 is TGCAGCGTGGCAGGACAGGGTTTGGACACTGAAGCTTTCTTT.

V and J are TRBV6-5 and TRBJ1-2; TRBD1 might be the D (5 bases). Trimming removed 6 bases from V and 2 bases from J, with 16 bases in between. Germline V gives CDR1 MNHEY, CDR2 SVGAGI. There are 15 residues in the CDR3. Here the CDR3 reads CASRSTAPSNYGYTF. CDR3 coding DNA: TGTGCCAGCAGGTCGACAGCACCATCCAACTATGGCTACACCTTC.

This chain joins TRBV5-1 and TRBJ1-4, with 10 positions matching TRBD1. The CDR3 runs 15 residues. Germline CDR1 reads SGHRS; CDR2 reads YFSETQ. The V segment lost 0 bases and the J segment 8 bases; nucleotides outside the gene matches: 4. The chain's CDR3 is CASSLDGTGDEKLFF. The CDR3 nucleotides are TGCGCCAGCAGCTTGGACGGGACAGGGGACGAAAAACTGTTTTTT.

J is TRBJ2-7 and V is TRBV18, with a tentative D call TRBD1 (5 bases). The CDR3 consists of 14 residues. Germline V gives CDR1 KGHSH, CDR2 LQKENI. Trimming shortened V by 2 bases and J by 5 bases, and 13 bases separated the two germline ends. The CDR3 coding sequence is TGTGCCAGCTCACCAACCCTACAAGGGGACGAGCAGTACTTC. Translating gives CASSPTLQGDEQYF.

In DNA form, the CDR3 reads TGTGCCAGTAGTCGACAGGATTTTTATACGCAGTATTTT. It specifies CASSRQDFYTQYF. The rearrangement joins TRBV19 to TRBJ2-3, with D perhaps matching TRBD1 (6 bases). The V end lost 5 bases, the J end lost 7 bases, and 13 bases lay between the germline ends. This CDR3 comprises 13 residues. The germline CDR1 and CDR2 sequences are LNHDA and SQIVND (reference sequence).

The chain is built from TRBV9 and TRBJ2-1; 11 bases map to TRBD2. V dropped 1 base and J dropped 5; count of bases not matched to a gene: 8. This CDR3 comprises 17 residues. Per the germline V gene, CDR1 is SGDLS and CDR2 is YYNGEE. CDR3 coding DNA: TGTGCCAGCAGCGTAACAGTAGCGGGGGGGATCAACAATGAGCAGTTCTTC. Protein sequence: CASSVTVAGGINNEQFF.

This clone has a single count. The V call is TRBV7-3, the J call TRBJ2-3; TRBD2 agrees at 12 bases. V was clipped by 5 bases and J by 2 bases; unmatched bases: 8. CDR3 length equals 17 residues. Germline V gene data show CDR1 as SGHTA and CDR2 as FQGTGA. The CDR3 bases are TGTGCCAGCAGCCTCAGACTAGCGGGAGATACCACAGATACGCAGTATTTT. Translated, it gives CASSLRLAGDTTDTQYF. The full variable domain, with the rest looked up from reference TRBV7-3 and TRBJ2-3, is GAGVSQTPSNKVTEKGKYVELRCDPISGHTALYWYRQSLGQGPEFLIYFQGTGAADDSGLPNDRFFAVRPEGSVSTLKIQRTERGDSAVYLCASSLRLAGDTTDTQYFGPGTRLTVL.

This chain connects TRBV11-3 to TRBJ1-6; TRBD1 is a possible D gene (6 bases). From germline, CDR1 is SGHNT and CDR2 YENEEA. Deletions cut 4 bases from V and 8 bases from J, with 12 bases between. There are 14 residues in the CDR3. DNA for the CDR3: TGTGCCAGCAGCTCCGGACAGAGGGATTCACCCCTCCACTTT. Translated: CASSSGQRDSPLHF.

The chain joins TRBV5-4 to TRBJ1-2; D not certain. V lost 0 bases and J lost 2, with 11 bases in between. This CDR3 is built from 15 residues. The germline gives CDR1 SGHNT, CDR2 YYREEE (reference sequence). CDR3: CASSLAMAGNYGYTF. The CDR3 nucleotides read TGTGCCAGCAGCTTGGCCATGGCAGGCAACTATGGCTACACCTTC.

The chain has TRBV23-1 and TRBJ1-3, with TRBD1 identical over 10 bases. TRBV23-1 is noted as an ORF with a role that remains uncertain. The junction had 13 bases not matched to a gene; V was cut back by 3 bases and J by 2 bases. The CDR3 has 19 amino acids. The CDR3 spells CASSHRRGTGDSAGNTIYF. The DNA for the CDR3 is TGCGCCAGCAGTCATCGGAGAGGGACAGGGGATTCTGCTGGAAACACCATATATTTT.

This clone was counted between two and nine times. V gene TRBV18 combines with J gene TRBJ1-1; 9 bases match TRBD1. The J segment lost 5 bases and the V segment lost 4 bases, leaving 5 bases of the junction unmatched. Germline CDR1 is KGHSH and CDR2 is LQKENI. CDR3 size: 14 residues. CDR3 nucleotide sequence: TGTGCCAGCTCACAGGGACAGGGTAGGACTGAAGCTTTCTTT. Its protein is CASSQGQGRTEAFF.

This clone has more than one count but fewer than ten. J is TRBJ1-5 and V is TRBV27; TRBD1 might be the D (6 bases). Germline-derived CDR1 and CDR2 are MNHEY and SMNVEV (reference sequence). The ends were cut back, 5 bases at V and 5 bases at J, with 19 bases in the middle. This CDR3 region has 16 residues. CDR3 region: CASSPAGRGGHQPQHF. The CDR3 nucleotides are TGTGCCAGCAGTCCAGCGGGCAGGGGAGGGCATCAGCCCCAGCATTTT.

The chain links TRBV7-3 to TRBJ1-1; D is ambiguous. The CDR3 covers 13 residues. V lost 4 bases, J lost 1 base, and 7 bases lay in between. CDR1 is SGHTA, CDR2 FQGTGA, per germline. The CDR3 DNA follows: TGTGCCAGCAGCTCTTTACAGAACACTGAAGCTTTCTTT. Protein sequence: CASSSLQNTEAFF.

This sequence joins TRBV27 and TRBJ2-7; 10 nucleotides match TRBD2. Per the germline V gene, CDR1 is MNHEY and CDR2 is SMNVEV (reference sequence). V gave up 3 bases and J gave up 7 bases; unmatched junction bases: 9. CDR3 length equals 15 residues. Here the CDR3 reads CASSFQREGRREQYF. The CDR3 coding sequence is TGTGCCAGCAGTTTTCAGCGGGAGGGCCGTCGTGAGCAGTACTTC.

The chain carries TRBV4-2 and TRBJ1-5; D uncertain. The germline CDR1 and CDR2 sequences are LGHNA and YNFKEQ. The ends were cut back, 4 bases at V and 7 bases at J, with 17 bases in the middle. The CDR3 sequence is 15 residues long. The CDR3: CASSLSGDAKQPQHF. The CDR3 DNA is TGTGCCAGCAGCCTCTCAGGTGACGCCAAGCAGCCCCAGCATTTT.